These 19 T cell receptor beta chains were sequenced from one sample in a study of blood T cells in healthy people across ages. Using a J-beta primer mix together with a sample-barcoded 5' primer, a second PCR was run for roughly 7 to 12 cycles. TCRdb recomputed calls from the 5' RACE reads with MiXCR, one row per CDR3 protein. Of some 1,800,000 distinct CDR3 sequences in the sample, roughly 43% are singletons; the top ten hold under 25%. Sequenced sample: blood. The receptors here all came from a human donor in good health.

There are a few counts of this clonotype. An end of the junction differs from the germline gene, which may be a read error. The chain recombines TRBV11-3 with TRBJ2-1; 8 bases fit TRBD2. Germline V lookup: CDR1 SGHNT, CDR2 YENEEA. This CDR3 comprises 14 residues. Here the CDR3 DNA reads TGTGCCGGCAGCTTAGCGGGACACCTCAATGAGCAGTTCTTC. It is translated as CAGSLAGHLNEQFF.

The chain couples TRBV6-6 to TRBJ2-1, with 8 bases identical to TRBD1. The CDR3 spans 17 residues. Looked up from germline, CDR1 is MNHNY and CDR2 is SVGAGI (reference sequence). V trimming: 3 bases; J trimming: 6 bases; junction bases outside the gene matches: 13. CDR3 residues: CASSYYTGTGNINEQFF. In DNA, the CDR3 is TGTGCCAGCAGTTATTATACCGGGACAGGAAACATCAATGAGCAGTTCTTC.

The gene calls are TRBV5-5 and TRBJ2-1; D perhaps matches TRBD2 (6 bases). This CDR3 has 14 residues. V lost 4 bases and J lost 6, with 14 bases in between. Germline CDR1 SGHKS, CDR2 YYEKEE (reference sequence). This CDR3 is CASSRGTDSNEQFF. In nucleotides, the CDR3 is TGTGCCAGCAGCCGGGGGACTGACTCCAATGAGCAGTTCTTC.

The chain combines TRBV29-1 with TRBJ1-1; 7 bases are a match to TRBD1. This CDR3 spans 15 amino acids. The germline V gene has CDR1 SQVTM and CDR2 ANQGSEA. The V segment lost 0 bases and the J segment 6 bases; nucleotides outside the gene matches: 10. CDR3 protein: CSVEDQGRGKAEAFF. The CDR3, as DNA: TGCAGCGTTGAAGACCAGGGCAGGGGGAAAGCTGAAGCTTTCTTT.

The gene calls are TRBV7-6 and TRBJ1-2; no clear D gene. Trimming took off 1 base at V and 5 bases at J, with 8 bases between the two ends. CDR1 SGHVS and CDR2 FNYEAQ come from the germline V gene. The CDR3 spans 13 residues. This CDR3 is CASSLVRWYGYTF. DNA of the CDR3: TGTGCCAGCAGCTTAGTCCGGTGGTATGGCTACACCTTC. The full variable domain, with the rest looked up from reference TRBV7-6 and TRBJ1-2, is GAGVSQSPRYKVTKRGQDVALRCDPISGHVSLYWYRQALGQGPEFLTYFNYEAQQDKSGLPNDRFSAERPEGSISTLTIQRTEQRDSAMYRCASSLVRWYGYTFGSGTRLTVV.

The chain joins TRBV2 to TRBJ2-5; weak D call: TRBD2 (6 bases). The DNA end lines up better with TRBJ2-7; the J call may be wrong. Germline V gene lookup returns CDR1 SNHLY and CDR2 FYNNEI. This CDR3 region has 15 residues. CDR3 sequence reads: CASSGGSGTAYEQYF. CDR3 nucleotides: TGTGCCAGCAGCGGGGGTAGCGGTACAGCCTACGAGCAGTACTTC.

This clonotype appeared once. The V call is TRBV28, the J call TRBJ2-7; 7 bases agree with TRBD1. J gave up 6 bases and V 6 bases, and 11 bases lay outside the gene matches. The CDR3 is made up of 14 amino acids. Germline CDR1 and CDR2: MDHEN and SYDVKM. The CDR3 reads CASSHLRGGCEQYF. The DNA of the CDR3 is TGTGCCAGCAGCCACCTTCGAGGGGGCTGCGAGCAGTACTTC.

This chain connects TRBV20-1 to TRBJ1-1; the D is unclear. Germline assignment: CDR1 DFQATT and CDR2 SNEGSKA (reference sequence). The CDR3 spans 13 residues. V was shortened by 6 bases and J by 4 bases, with 15 bases between the two germline ends. In DNA, the CDR3 is TGCAGTGCACTACGTTCAGGCACCACTGAAGCTTTCTTT. Its protein is CSALRSGTTEAFF.

In its sample, this clonotype was seen a few times. The CDR3 DNA reads TGTGCCATCAGTGTTGGACAGGGGGTCGGGCTAAACAATGAGCAGTTCTTC. This gives the protein CAISVGQGVGLNNEQFF. The chain couples TRBV10-3 to TRBJ2-1, with 10 bases lining up with TRBD1. J was trimmed by 5 bases and V by 4 bases; bases with no gene match: 11. The length of the CDR3 is 17 residues. Looked up from germline, CDR1 is ENHRY and CDR2 is SYGVKD.

The chain is built from TRBV9 and TRBJ2-1, with a possible D match to TRBD2 (6 bases). Trimming removed 2 bases from V and 13 bases from J, with 10 bases in between. Germline loops: CDR1 SGDLS, CDR2 YYNGEE. The CDR3 has 11 amino acids. CDR3: CASSVGLEQFF. The CDR3 region has the DNA TGTGCCAGCAGCGTGGGACTTGAACAGTTCTTC.

The J gene is TRBJ2-7, the V gene TRBV20-1; 8 bases line up with TRBD1. With V trimmed by 4 bases and J by 2 bases, 7 bases remained unmatched. CDR3 length: 14 residues. Germline values: CDR1 DFQATT, CDR2 SNEGSKA (reference sequence). The CDR3 bases are TGCAGTGCTATAACCTCACAGGGGGCCTACGAGCAGTACTTC. It yields the protein CSAITSQGAYEQYF.

This clonotype was observed a few times. The chain uses TRBV24-1 and TRBJ1-1; D remains ambiguous. The V gene lost 4 bases and the J gene lost 4 bases, with 15 bases spanning the gap. The CDR3 runs 15 residues. The germline V gene encodes CDR1 KGHDR and CDR2 SFDVKD. The DNA of the CDR3 is TGTGCCACCAGTGACCCCCGAACCGGAGCCACTGAAGCTTTCTTT. Amino acid sequence: CATSDPRTGATEAFF.

The table lists this clonotype with a few counts. This chain joins TRBV20-1 and TRBJ1-4; no reliable D call. The V and J ends lost 3 bases and 1 base respectively, with 9 bases between them. This CDR3 comprises 14 residues. Germline V gene lookup returns CDR1 DFQATT and CDR2 SNEGSKA (reference sequence). For the CDR3, the DNA is TGCAGTGCTAGGGAGGGTAGAACTAATGAAAAACTGTTTTTT. It codes for CSAREGRTNEKLFF.

This clonotype was picked up a small number of times. V gene TRBV10-3 combines with J gene TRBJ2-1; D perhaps matches TRBD1 (6 bases). CDR1 ENHRY and CDR2 SYGVKD come from the germline V gene. The CDR3 has 13 amino acids. V was clipped by 4 bases and J by 6 bases, with 10 bases between them. The CDR3 DNA sequence: TGTGCCATCAGTGCGGGACAACCCAATGAGCAGTTCTTC. Translating it yields CAISAGQPNEQFF.

The rearrangement uses TRBV5-1 and TRBJ1-4; maybe TRBD1 (6 bases). The CDR3 totals 16 residues. Trimming took off 1 base at V and 4 bases at J, with 14 bases between the two ends. The germline V gene encodes CDR1 SGHRS and CDR2 YFSETQ. CDR3 nucleotides: TGCGCCAGCAGCTTGTTTGGGGGCTCAAGTAATGAAAAACTGTTTTTT. This encodes CASSLFGGSSNEKLFF.

A few counts support this clonotype. V and J are TRBV29-1 and TRBJ2-1; 14 nucleotides align to TRBD2. Germline-derived CDR1 and CDR2 are SQVTM and ANQGSEA. CDR3 size: 16 residues. Trimming took 4 bases from V and 3 from J; bases not matched to a gene: 5. The CDR3 loop reads CSVVGLAGGFYNEQFF. CDR3 coding DNA: TGCAGCGTTGTAGGACTAGCGGGAGGATTCTACAATGAGCAGTTCTTC.

The rearrangement joins TRBV20-1 to TRBJ2-7; TRBD1 matches 9 bases. This CDR3 spans 13 amino acids. Germline loops: CDR1 DFQATT, CDR2 SNEGSKA (reference sequence). V shed 5 bases, J shed 2 bases, and the junction held 4 bases outside the gene matches. The CDR3 sequence: CSAWTGEAYEQYF. The CDR3 DNA reads as TGCAGTGCTTGGACAGGGGAAGCCTACGAGCAGTACTTC.

This clonotype occurred a few times. This chain connects TRBV12-3 or TRBV12-4 to TRBJ2-3; D is ambiguous. This CDR3 has 14 amino acids. Deletions cut 6 bases from V and 3 bases from J, with 13 bases between. This CDR3 reads CASRAPGQTDTQYF. In DNA form, the CDR3 reads TGTGCCAGCAGGGCTCCGGGCCAGACAGATACGCAGTATTTT.

CDR3 sequence (DNA): TGCAGCGTTGTTCGAGCCGGGGAGCTGTTTTTT. This encodes CSVVRAGELFF. The rearrangement joins TRBV29-1 to TRBJ2-2; D gene unclear. This CDR3 has 11 residues. Germline V lookup: CDR1 SQVTM, CDR2 ANQGSEA. The V and J ends lost 4 bases and 6 bases respectively, with 6 bases between them.